This entry features one TCR beta chain sequence. This clonotype was detected only a few times. It has no known antigen specificity. Compared with germline, one end of the junction differs, possibly owing to a read error. TCR beta CDR3 regions were amplified from RNA transcripts for repertoire sequencing. The first round was an RT-PCR using HTBI primers with the Qiagen OneStep RT-PCR kit, and this first round was followed by a second-round multiplex PCR, then size selection and purification. Libraries were sequenced paired-end with 100 bp reads on an Illumina HiSeq2000. The authors' analysis ran thus. SOAPnuke was used for read processing, and reads with adapters, uncalled bases, a mean Phred below 15, or no exact constant-primer or identifier match were discarded. High-quality paired reads were merged with COPE v1.2.5. Clonotypes were defined as unique nucleotide sequences and were aligned to IMGT TRB V, D and J references using MiTCR v1.1. The analysis was limited to V-J combinations with a frequency above 0.0001, which together covered roughly 99% of the repertoires. For each V-J combination, a TCR clonal expansion and chaos score was defined as the ratio of F50 clonal expansion to chaos observed in the TCRdist matrix. Welch's t-statistics and random forest were used to narrow the features down to around 13 V-J combinations, which were then fed into a naive Bayes classifier. Thyroid-blood repertoire similarity was quantified with the Morisita-Horn index. TCRdb applied fastp at Q25 and MiXCR to the public reads, then kept only in-frame beta chains. Each CDR3 protein appears once, grouped with its most common genes and DNA. The V and J calls reflect TCRdb's pipeline rather than the authors' work. The sample includes 450,000 to 600,000 distinct CDR3 sequences, with 35% to 45% observed a single time. Clones ranked in the top ten supply approximately 4.1% of the sample.

The record originates from a study of Graves' ophthalmopathy and Graves' hyperthyroidism (dated by TCRdb to the late 2010s). Broadly, across the study: Stable hyperthyroidism was defined as no progression to ophthalmopathy within 18 months of follow-up. In roughly six hyperthyroidism patients, the T-cell repertoires found in thyroid tissue were compared with those found in blood. Once sampling was done, hyperthyroidism patients were given methimazole at a starting dose of 30 mg daily, while ophthalmopathy patients were given high-dose intravenous methylprednisolone. The study used signatures of the TCR beta repertoire to tell Graves' ophthalmopathy apart from Graves' hyperthyroidism and to predict which patients would progress to ophthalmopathy. In total, 135 blood samples were TCR-sequenced: around 42 ophthalmopathy, 75 hyperthyroidism and approximately 17 hyperthyroidism-to-ophthalmopathy patients. To explore V-J signatures distinguishing ophthalmopathy from hyperthyroidism, a discovery set of 100 patients (about 41 ophthalmopathy, over 55 stable hyperthyroidism) was enrolled. For independent validation, a separate cohort was made up of 18 hyperthyroidism patients plus 17 patients who later progressed from hyperthyroidism to ophthalmopathy. Overall results and qualifications from the work: In cross-validation, the 13-signature model distinguished ophthalmopathy from stable hyperthyroidism with around 86% sensitivity and approximately 81% specificity, while in the test set the corresponding values were 80% and 75%. In validation, the model predicted ophthalmopathy progression with more than 55% sensitivity and about 77% specificity; roughly 11 predicted patients were CT-confirmed with GO in a median of about 7.1 months. Most of the expanded thyroid clonotypes with a frequency above 0.001 were also detected in blood, and it was suggested that the thyroid immune response may be reflected by blood repertoires. No statistical method was used to predetermine the sample size, and group allocation was not hidden from the investigators.

According to the germline V gene (reference sequence), CDR1 reads SGHNT and CDR2 reads YYREEE. The CDR3 spans 18 residues, from the cysteine through the phenylalanine. Only the CDR3 DNA stays, 54 bases, in frame from base 1. Hyperthyroidism patients were newly diagnosed, with disease duration under 2 months, and aged 18 to 65 years. Anyone with other autoimmune diseases, uncontrolled infections, pregnancy or lactation was excluded from the study. Clinical symptoms, serum thyroxine, TRAb, thyroid ultrasound and orbital computed tomography formed the basis of the diagnosis. Trizol reagent was used to extract the total RNA, and its quality was then checked on an Agilent 2100 Bioanalyzer.

The sequencing input was peripheral blood or thyroid tissue (not recorded which). The receptor was derived from an adult man with Graves' hyperthyroidism. The sequence is built from TRBV5-4 and TRBJ1-4, and TRBD1 matches 11 of the central bases. At the DNA level, the sequence is TGCGCCAGCAGCCAAGTTCCGTGGGACAGGGGGACCTTCGAAAAACTGTTTTTT. The encoded protein is CASSQVPWDRGTFEKLFF.